This TCR beta chain appears in the sequencing data of a study of response to subunit inactivated influenza vaccine. This clonotype turned up a few times. Its target is not known. The V gene's germline CDR1 is SGHRS and CDR2 YFSETQ. Deletions cut 0 bases from V and 1 base from J, with 11 bases between. The CDR3 has 15 amino acids. TCRdb independently ran MiXCR on the RT-PCR reads; one entry per CDR3 protein. The data show about 500,000 distinct CDR3 sequences, 16% seen once. The study, taken as a whole, reports: The study's authors posited that every seasonal influenza vaccination enlists few new T cells.

The starting material was CD4+ T cells sorted from PBMCs, obtained roughly 24 months after vaccination. This sequence originates from a man in his fifties or sixties who received an inactivated influenza vaccine. The chain couples TRBV5-1 to TRBJ2-7; no reliable D call. Here the CDR3 reads CASSLVGVSSYEQYF. In DNA form, the CDR3 reads TGCGCCAGCAGCTTGGTTGGGGTCTCGTCCTACGAGCAGTACTTC.